This TCR beta chain was obtained from a study of shared clonotypes between healthy human individuals. The study's findings and limits: Some clonotypes were shared by all four sorted-subset donors, while others were not shared. The non-shared ones had lower generation probabilities than the shared ones.

The CDR3 runs 15 residues. Trimming removed 2 bases from V and 4 bases from J; junction bases left unmatched: 2. Germline loops: CDR1 MNHNY, CDR2 SVGAGI (reference sequence). In the original workflow: Junction-only immunoSEQ sequences carried no quality scores, so filtering differed. Sequencing used immunoSEQ multiplex PCR; TCRdb keeps in-frame clones, though not all of them. V, J and clone size were drawn from that table, and D and trimming were deduced from the DNA. The sample has approximately 530,000 clones, approximately 95% seen once. A word on this clone: Its antigen is unidentified.

The chain recombines TRBV6-6 with TRBJ2-7; 13 bases map to TRBD2. Sequencing used naive CD4+ T cells sorted from blood. The subset was: CD45RA+ positively selected. This sequence was found in a woman in her thirties in good health. CDR3 nucleotide sequence: TGTGCCAGCAGTTACAAGACTAGCGGGAGGTACGAGCAGTACTTC. Translating gives CASSYKTSGRYEQYF.